This is a list of T cell receptor beta chains from one sample in a study of cytomegalovirus exposure and HLA in healthy donors. The data were produced by immunoSEQ multiplex PCR, yet TCRdb's version contains in-frame clones alone and is incomplete. The table includes about 180,000 clones, around 80% detected once. Material for sequencing was PBMCs. These receptors all come from a girl between 10 and 17 years old in good health and CMV-seropositive. CDR3s include the opening cysteine and the closing phenylalanine or tryptophan. The D gene is left open where the match is weak. Clone size is not always given. Where it is, it says once, few, many or a class for expanded clones.

clone_size j_call d_call v_call cdr3_nt cdr3_aa
. TRBJ1-1 . TRBV19 TGTGCCAGTAGCATTATCCCTCCCGGCACTGAAGCTTTCTTT CASSIIPPGTEAFF
. TRBJ1-1 . TRBV19 TGTGCCAGTACCCGGGAATTTAAAGCTTTCTTT CASTREFKAFF
. TRBJ2-5 . TRBV19 TGTGCCAGTAGTTTCGCAGGGGCGGAGACCCAGTACTTC CASSFAGAETQYF
. TRBJ2-7 . TRBV11-3 TGTGCCAGCAGCTTAGACAGCGATTACGAGCAGTACTTC CASSLDSDYEQYF
. TRBJ2-1 . TRBV5-1 TGCGCCAGCAGCTTGGAGGGCGGGCTATCCTACAATGAGCAGTTCTTC CASSLEGGLSYNEQFF
. TRBJ2-7 TRBD1 TRBV11-2 TGTGCCAGCAGCTTAAAGGCAGGGGGCTACGAGCAGTACTTC CASSLKAGGYEQYF
. TRBJ2-1 TRBD2 TRBV7-9 TGTGCCAGCAGCACGGAGGATACTAGCGGGAGGAAGTATGAGCAGTTCTTC CASSTEDTSGRKYEQFF
. TRBJ2-2 TRBD1 TRBV5-8 TGTGCCAGCAGCTTGGTACAGGGGTCCGGGGAGCTGTTTTTT CASSLVQGSGELFF
. TRBJ2-6 . TRBV25-1 TGTGCCAGCAGTGACGGACAGCCCTCTGGGGCCAACGTCCTGACTTTC CASSDGQPSGANVLTF
. TRBJ2-1 . TRBV7-9 TGTGCCAGCAGCTTAGAAGACAGAGCCTACAATGAGCAGTTCTTC CASSLEDRAYNEQFF
few TRBJ2-2 TRBD1 TRBV6-1 TGTGCCAGCAGGGACAGGGGAGTCACCGGGGAGCTGTTTTTT CASRDRGVTGELFF
. TRBJ1-1 . TRBV11-3 TGTGCCAGCAGCCCAGGCCCCACTGAAGCTTTCTTT CASSPGPTEAFF
. TRBJ2-7 TRBD2 TRBV25-1 TGTGCCAGCAGTGAACCCCGGGGAGGGTCCGAGCAGTACTTC CASSEPRGGSEQYF
. TRBJ2-3 TRBD2 TRBV9 TGTGCCAGCAGCGTAGTCTCTAGCGGGGCTAGCACAGATACGCAGTATTTT CASSVVSSGASTDTQYF
. TRBJ2-7 TRBD2 TRBV18 TGTGCCAGCTCACCACCAGGACTAGCGGGTCCGGGGCGGTACGAGCAGTACTTC CASSPPGLAGPGRYEQYF
. TRBJ2-7 TRBD2 TRBV2 TGTGCCAGCAGTGATGGTCCTAGCGGGAGTCGTGAGCAGTACTTC CASSDGPSGSREQYF
. TRBJ2-7 TRBD1 TRBV6-5 TGTGCCAGCAGTTACGTTGGACAGGGTCCGTACGAGCAGTACTTC CASSYVGQGPYEQYF
once TRBJ2-7 TRBD1 TRBV5-1 TGCGCCAGCAGCTTCGACGGGACAGGGCGCTACGAGCAGTGCTTC CASSFDGTGRYEQCF
. TRBJ2-1 . TRBV7-9 TGTGCCAGCAGCTTAGGGGGAGTAAGGAATGAGCAGTTCTTC CASSLGGVRNEQFF
. TRBJ1-2 . TRBV4-1 TGCGCCAGCAGCCAAGGGTCCGCCGTTGGTAGCTATGGCTACACCTTC CASSQGSAVGSYGYTF
. TRBJ2-7 TRBD1 TRBV6-1 TGTGCCGGCCGGGACAGCGAAATCTCCTACGAGCAGTACTTC CAGRDSEISYEQYF
. TRBJ2-1 . TRBV28 TGTGCCACCGGGGGTTTCACCTACAATGAGCAGTTCTTC CATGGFTYNEQFF
. TRBJ1-1 . TRBV10-3 TGTGCCATCAGTGGGACAGCTAACACTGAAGCTTTCTTT CAISGTANTEAFF
. TRBJ2-7 TRBD2 TRBV5-1 TGCGCCAGCAGCTGGGCCGGGACTAGCGGCTACGAGCAGTACTTC CASSWAGTSGYEQYF
. TRBJ1-2 . TRBV6-6 TGTGCCAGCACAACCTCAGGGGCCAACTATGGCTACACCTTC CASTTSGANYGYTF
. TRBJ2-2 . TRBV19 TGTGCCAGTAGTAAAGGGGGGACAGTACCCCAATGGGAGCTGTTTTTT CASSKGGTVPQWELFF